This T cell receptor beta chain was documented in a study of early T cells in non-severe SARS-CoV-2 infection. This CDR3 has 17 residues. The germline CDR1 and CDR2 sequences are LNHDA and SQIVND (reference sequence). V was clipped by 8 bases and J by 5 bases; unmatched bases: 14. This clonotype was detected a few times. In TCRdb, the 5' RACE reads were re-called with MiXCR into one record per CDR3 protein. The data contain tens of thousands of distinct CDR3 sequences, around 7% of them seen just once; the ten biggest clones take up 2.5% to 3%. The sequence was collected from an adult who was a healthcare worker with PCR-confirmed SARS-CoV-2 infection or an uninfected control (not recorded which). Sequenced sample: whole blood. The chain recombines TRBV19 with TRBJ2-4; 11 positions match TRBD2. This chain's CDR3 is CASGGTSGRDGENIQYF. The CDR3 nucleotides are TGTGCCAGTGGTGGAACTAGCGGGAGAGACGGAGAAAACATTCAGTACTTC.